This TCR beta chain was recorded in a study of control samples from healthy donors and cancer patients. The data were produced by immunoSEQ multiplex PCR, yet TCRdb's version contains in-frame clones alone and is incomplete. The sample yields tens of thousands of clones, about 93% seen once. Trimming pared 3 bases from V and 3 bases from J, leaving 15 bases between. Per the germline V gene, CDR1 is LNHDA and CDR2 is SQIVND (reference sequence). This CDR3 is 16 amino acids long. The rearrangement links TRBV19 to TRBJ1-5; D uncertain. The source material was blood. The clonotype was recovered from a man aged 25-45 years in good health. The CDR3 bases are TGTGCCAGTAGTATGACTCTCAATACGCTCAATCAGCCCCAGCATTTT. Amino acids: CASSMTLNTLNQPQHF.